These T cell receptor beta chains were read from a single sample in a study of CD8+CD57+ T cells in acquired aplastic anemia. A single record per CDR3 protein comes from TCRdb applying MiXCR to the reads. Of 200,000 or so distinct CDR3 sequences in the sample, roughly 64% were seen once. What was sequenced was sorted CD4+, CD8+, or CD8+CD57+ T cells (not recorded which) from PBMCs. All receptors come from a human donor with severe aplastic anemia or a healthy control (not recorded which). CDR3s include the opening cysteine and the closing phenylalanine or tryptophan. A D gene is named only where the DNA matches it firmly. The listing skips clone size in some rows; elsewhere it reads once, few, many or a size class.

clone_size cdr3_length d_call j_call v_call cdr3_nt cdr3_aa
- 15 - TRBJ1-1 TRBV5-5 TGTGCCAGCAGCTTAGTTCCCGGGATGAACACTGAAGCTTTCTTT CASSLVPGMNTEAFF
- 14 - TRBJ2-5 TRBV2 TGTGCCAGCAGCCAAACCGGGACGCAAGAGACCCAGTACTTC CASSQTGTQETQYF
- 15 TRBD2 TRBJ2-3 TRBV20-1 TGCAGTGCCTCCCGCGGTAGCGGGCCCACAGATACGCAGTATTTT CSASRGSGPTDTQYF
many 12 - TRBJ2-3 TRBV12-3/TRBV12-4 TGTGCCAGCAGTTATTACACAGATACGCAGTATTTT CASSYYTDTQYF
- 16 - TRBJ1-6 TRBV9 TGTGCCAGCAGCCTACGCGGGGGAGGGGCGAATTCACCCCTCCACTTT CASSLRGGGANSPLHF
few 13 - TRBJ2-2 TRBV10-1 TGCGCCAGCAGTCCACAACTTCGCGGGGAGCTGTTTTTT CASSPQLRGELFF
- 14 - TRBJ1-4 TRBV10-3 TGTGCCATCAGTGCAGGGGCAACGAATGAAAAACTGTTTTTT CAISAGATNEKLFF
few 15 TRBD1 TRBJ2-5 TRBV15 TGTGCCACCAGCAGTGGACAGGGGGTCTGGGAGACCCAGTACTTC CATSSGQGVWETQYF
many 14 - TRBJ2-4 TRBV9 TGTGCCAGCAGCCCCGACCCCGGCAAAAACATTCAGTACTTC CASSPDPGKNIQYF
many 16 - TRBJ2-7 TRBV11-2 TGTGCCAGCAGCTCAGGAGGAGGGATGACATACTACGAGCAGTACTTC CASSSGGGMTYYEQYF
- 13 TRBD1 TRBJ2-1 TRBV29-1 TGCAGCGTTGATGAGGCAGGGGGCAGTGAGCAGTTCTTC CSVDEAGGSEQFF
many 13 - TRBJ2-2 TRBV2 TGTGCCAGCCTGGGACAGAACACCGGGGAGCTGTTTTTT CASLGQNTGELFF
once 13 - TRBJ2-7 TRBV12-3/TRBV12-4 TGTGCCAGCAGTTTAGGATTGGGTGACGAGCAGTACTTC CASSLGLGDEQYF